Each of the 7 T cell receptor beta chains below was sequenced from the same sample in a study of blood T cell repertoires in COVID-19. Libraries were prepared by immunoSEQ multiplex PCR; TCRdb keeps only in-frame clonotypes and omits some of them. Among about 48,000 clones listed, roughly 84% were seen once. Sequencing was carried out using peripheral blood. The receptor set was obtained from an older woman with acute or convalescent COVID-19.

The chain combines TRBV9 with TRBJ2-1; 7 nucleotides agree with TRBD2. Germline V gene lookup returns CDR1 SGDLS and CDR2 YYNGEE. This CDR3 has 14 residues. The trim removed 6 bases at V and 1 base at J, leaving 4 bases unmatched. The CDR3 region has the DNA TGTGCCAGCAACCCAGCGGGATCCTACAATGAGCAGTTCTTC. This sequence encodes CASNPAGSYNEQFF. The full variable domain, its missing parts supplied by reference TRBV9 and TRBJ2-1, is DSGVTQTPKHLITATGQRVTLRCSPRSGDLSVYWYQQSLDQGLQFLIQYYNGEERAKGNILERFSAQQFPDLHSELNLSSLELGDSALYFCASNPAGSYNEQFFGPGTRLTVL.

This clone is deemed medium-sized. V usage is TRBV2 and J usage is TRBJ2-4, with 7 bases aligning to TRBD1. The ends lost 6 bases at V and 9 bases at J; junction bases unmatched: 14. Per the germline V gene, CDR1 is SNHLY and CDR2 is FYNNEI. This CDR3 spans 15 amino acids. CDR3 nucleotides: TGTGCCAGCAGGTCCGCCGGGACAGCGAGCGGCATTCAGTACTTC. Translated, it gives CASRSAGTASGIQYF.

This chain joins TRBV5-1 and TRBJ1-1; 7 bases match TRBD1. CDR1 and CDR2 (germline): SGHRS, YFSETQ. V lost 6 bases to trimming and J lost 5 bases; unmatched junction nucleotides: 7. This CDR3 region has 13 residues. The CDR3 nucleotides read TGCGCCAGCATTTCCGAGGGGGCGACTGAAGCTTTCTTT. Protein product: CASISEGATEAFF.

This clone was observed once. This sequence joins TRBV12-5 and TRBJ1-6; 7 bases fit TRBD1. Losses at the gene ends were 5 bases for V and 7 bases for J; bases not matched to a gene: 11. Looked up from germline, CDR1 is LGHNT and CDR2 is FRNRAP. This CDR3 is 16 amino acids long. DNA of the CDR3: TGTGCTAGTGGTCACAGGGGAGGCGGTTTCAATTCACCCCTCCACTTT. It is translated as CASGHRGGGFNSPLHF.

CDR3 residues: CASSSGRTRTEAFF. CDR3 in DNA: TGCGCCAGCAGCTCAGGAAGGACACGCACTGAAGCTTTCTTT. The rearrangement uses TRBV5-1 and TRBJ1-1; a weak D match, TRBD1 (5 bases). V was shortened by 3 bases and J by 4 bases, with 13 bases between the two germline ends. The CDR3 consists of 14 residues. Looked up from germline, CDR1 is SGHRS and CDR2 is YFSETQ.

This chain joins TRBV19 and TRBJ2-2, with D possibly being TRBD2 (6 bases). The CDR3 spans 13 residues. The germline gives CDR1 LNHDA, CDR2 SQIVND (reference sequence). Trimming took off 7 bases at V and 6 bases at J, with 12 bases between the two ends. The CDR3 loop is CASTPWGAGELFF. The CDR3 coding sequence is TGTGCCAGTACCCCCTGGGGGGCCGGGGAGCTGTTTTTT. Combining the CDR3 with reference TRBV19 and TRBJ2-2 gives the whole variable domain DGGITQSPKYLFRKEGQNVTLSCEQNLNHDAMYWYRQDPGQGLRLIYYSQIVNDFQKGDIAEGYSVSREKKESFPLTVTSAQKNPTAFYLCASTPWGAGELFFGEGSRLTVL.

The V and J genes are TRBV23-1 and TRBJ1-6; tentative D call: TRBD1 (6 bases). TRBV23-1 is given ORF status, its function remaining uncertain. Trimming stripped 3 bases from V and 7 bases from J, with 16 bases between. CDR3 size: 16 residues. CDR3 sequence (DNA): TGCGCCAGCAGTCAGTCGGGGGGCCTTGTAAATTCACCCCTCCACTTT. Encoded protein: CASSQSGGLVNSPLHF.